This TCR beta chain emerged from a study of PD-1 blockade in classical Hodgkin lymphoma. The study's findings and limits: Exclusion was the outcome for patients who began nivolumab under 1 year after ASCT. At baseline, newly diagnosed patients reportedly showed less TCR diversity than healthy donors. Whoever responded completely had baseline diversity much like that seen in newly diagnosed patients.

TCRdb's table, derived via immunoSEQ multiplex PCR, lists solely in-frame clones and lacks some. This sample carries 20,000 to 25,000 clones, 70% to 75% of them seen once, and the ten largest clones take 15% to 20%. CDR3 length equals 13 residues. Trimming pared 5 bases from V and 0 bases from J, leaving 7 bases between. Per the germline V gene, CDR1 is MDHEN and CDR2 is SYDVKM. The time point: cycle 4 day 1 (C4D1), after 6 weeks of nivolumab. Relapse was seen in all patients after autologous stem cell transplantation, and brentuximab vedotin exposure was variable. Complete response, partial response or progressive disease were the best responses. In its sample, this clone is medium-sized. No antigen is known for it.

This chain joins TRBV28 and TRBJ1-1; D gene ambiguous. This receptor was taken from a human donor with classical Hodgkin lymphoma. The sample consisted of peripheral blood mononuclear cells (PBMCs), taken before the fourth cycle of nivolumab. Here the CDR3 reads CASSPRMNTEAFF. The CDR3 nucleotides read TGTGCCAGCAGTCCACGTATGAACACTGAAGCTTTCTTT.